Presented here are 26 T cell receptor beta chains from one specimen sequenced in a study of control samples from healthy donors and cancer patients. The repertoire was sequenced with immunoSEQ multiplex PCR; TCRdb's copy has only in-frame clones and lacks some. Here the sample spans 65,000 to 80,000 clones, about 89% being singletons. The sequenced sample consisted of PBMCs. The receptors stem from a woman between 45 and 65 years old with colorectal cancer.

The chain's CDR3 is CASSLDGGADTQYF. The CDR3 region has the DNA TGTGCCAGCAGCTTGGACGGGGGAGCGGATACGCAGTATTTT. The chain recombines TRBV5-8 with TRBJ2-3, with TRBD2 as a possible D gene (6 bases). V lost 0 bases to trimming and J lost 6 bases, with 11 bases between them. The CDR3 runs 14 residues. CDR1 and CDR2 from the germline V gene are SGHTS and YDEGEE.

DNA for the CDR3: TGTGCCAGTAGTGCAGTAACCGGGACTAGCGGGGAGCAGTTCTTC. Translated: CASSAVTGTSGEQFF. This chain connects TRBV19 to TRBJ2-1; TRBD2 matches 12 bases. Germline CDR1 reads LNHDA; CDR2 reads SQIVND (reference sequence). The CDR3 has 15 amino acids. V lost 5 bases and J lost 10; bases outside the gene matches: 9.

The chain employs TRBV30 and TRBJ1-3; D gene unclear. Looked up from germline, CDR1 is GTSNPN and CDR2 is SVGIG (reference sequence). The CDR3 consists of 15 residues. V gave up 0 bases and J gave up 2 bases, with 11 bases separating them. The CDR3 bases are TGTGCCTGGAGTGTAGGAGGGATGGCTGGAAACACCATATATTTT. Translation: CAWSVGGMAGNTIYF.

This clone was detected only once. The chain recombines TRBV5-8 with TRBJ1-5; weak D call: TRBD1 (5 bases). With 4 bases removed from V and 2 bases from J, the gap between germline ends came to 16 bases. The CDR3 has 16 amino acids. In germline, CDR1 is SGHTS, CDR2 YDEGEE. CDR3 sequence: CASSPSTGSGNQPQHF. The CDR3 bases are TGTGCCAGCAGCCCTAGTACAGGTTCGGGCAATCAGCCCCAGCATTTT.

This clone was detected once. The V and J genes are TRBV10-2 and TRBJ2-5; no clear D gene. The V gene's germline CDR1 is WSHSY and CDR2 SAAADI. With 2 bases removed from V and 4 bases from J, the gap between germline ends came to 11 bases. The CDR3 is 14 residues long. The CDR3 here is CASSEPGAPETQYF. For the CDR3, the DNA is TGCGCCAGCAGTGAGCCGGGTGCACCAGAGACCCAGTACTTC.

This chain links TRBV28 with TRBJ1-5; 9 nucleotides match TRBD1. This CDR3 is built from 15 residues. CDR1 is MDHEN and CDR2 is SYDVKM in the germline V gene. V dropped 2 bases and J dropped 4; count of bases not matched to a gene: 3. CDR3 nucleotide sequence: TGTGCCAGCAGTTTACCGGGACAGGGAAATCAGCCCCAGCATTTT. Protein: CASSLPGQGNQPQHF.

The V and J genes are TRBV6-2 or TRBV6-3 and TRBJ1-2; D call uncertain. V was trimmed by 5 bases and J by 8 bases, leaving 15 bases between them. CDR3 length: 13 amino acids. Germline loops: CDR1 MNHEY, CDR2 SVGEGT. The CDR3 loop reads CASSPTPVRGYTF. CDR3 bases: TGTGCCAGCAGTCCGACCCCCGTACGAGGCTACACCTTC.

The J gene is TRBJ1-1, the V gene TRBV14; D remains unclear. The V end lost 1 base, the J end lost 0 bases, and 9 bases lay between the germline ends. Germline V gene sequence: CDR1 SGHDN, CDR2 FVKESK. The CDR3 spans 15 residues. The CDR3 spells CASSQVMGMNTEAFF. CDR3 nucleotide sequence: TGTGCCAGCAGCCAAGTAATGGGAATGAACACTGAAGCTTTCTTT.

The genes are TRBV28 and TRBJ1-1; no reliable D call. The CDR3 contains 14 residues. Germline V CDR1 and CDR2: MDHEN, SYDVKM. The V end lost 1 base, the J end lost 5 bases, and 11 bases lay between the germline ends. The CDR3 bases are TGTGCCAGCAGTTTATACGACGGACGGACTGAAGCTTTCTTT. Its translation is CASSLYDGRTEAFF.

This clone was found once. The V and J genes are TRBV9 and TRBJ2-3, with D possibly being TRBD1 or TRBD2 (5 bases each). Germline V CDR1 and CDR2: SGDLS, YYNGEE. CDR3 size: 15 residues. V lost 3 bases, J lost 0 bases, and 11 bases lay in between. CDR3 loop: CASSGDHLSTDTQYF. Written as DNA, the CDR3 is TGTGCCAGCAGCGGGGACCACTTAAGCACAGATACGCAGTATTTT.

The CDR3 nucleotides are TGCGCCAGCAGCCAGGGAGGACGTAACGCCAATGGCTACACCTTC. This encodes CASSQGGRNANGYTF. The chain employs TRBV4-1 and TRBJ1-2; no firm D call. The V and J ends lost 3 bases and 6 bases respectively, with 17 bases between them. Germline values: CDR1 MGHRA, CDR2 YSYEKL. CDR3 length equals 15 residues.

In this sample, this clone turned up a few times. The chain has TRBV12-5 and TRBJ2-1; 11 bases line up with TRBD1. Germline lookup yields CDR1 LGHNT and CDR2 FRNRAP. This CDR3 spans 17 amino acids. V was clipped by 2 bases and J by 6 bases; unmatched bases: 9. The CDR3 loop reads CASGLRAWDRGFNEQFF. CDR3 sequence (DNA): TGTGCTAGTGGTTTGCGTGCGTGGGACAGGGGGTTCAATGAGCAGTTCTTC. Full variable domain (remainder filled in from reference TRBV12-5 and TRBJ2-1): DARVTQTPRHKVTEMGQEVTMRCQPILGHNTVFWYRQTMMQGLELLAYFRNRAPLDDSGMPKDRFSAEMPDATLATLKIQPSEPRDSAVYFCASGLRAWDRGFNEQFFGPGTRLTVL.

The V call is TRBV5-1, the J call TRBJ2-3, with no clear D. V was trimmed by 4 bases and J by 6 bases, leaving 6 bases between them. The CDR3 is 11 residues long. The germline CDR1 and CDR2 sequences are SGHRS and YFSETQ. DNA for the CDR3: TGCGCCAGCAGCCCCGGGGATACGCAGTATTTT. Residues: CASSPGDTQYF.

The rearrangement joins TRBV2 to TRBJ1-2, with no clear D. Germline assignment: CDR1 SNHLY and CDR2 FYNNEI. CDR3 length equals 12 residues. Trimming left V 0 bases short and J 5 bases short, with 4 bases between. CDR3 nucleotides: TGTGCCAGCAGTGAAGCTGAGTATGGCTACACCTTC. The encoded protein is CASSEAEYGYTF. Full variable domain (rest looked up from reference TRBV2 and TRBJ1-2): EPEVTQTPSHQVTQMGQEVILRCVPISNHLYFYWYRQILGQKVEFLVSFYNNEISEKSEIFDDQFSVERPDGSNFTLKIRSTKLEDSAMYFCASSEAEYGYTFGSGTRLTVV.

The V and J genes are TRBV3-1 (or the pseudogene TRBV3-2) and TRBJ2-1, with D possibly being TRBD2 (5 bases). This CDR3 has 15 residues. CDR1 is LGHDT, CDR2 YNNKEL, per germline (reference sequence). V lost 1 base to trimming and J lost 3 bases, with 10 bases between them. The CDR3 sequence is CASSQGPEGYNEQFF. The CDR3 nucleotides are TGTGCCAGCAGCCAAGGACCCGAGGGCTACAATGAGCAGTTCTTC.

This chain joins TRBV6-2 or TRBV6-3 and TRBJ2-1; TRBD2 aligns across 8 bases. Germline assignment: CDR1 MNHEY and CDR2 SVGEGT. The length of the CDR3 is 15 residues. Trimming cost V 2 bases and J 4 bases; bases outside gene matches: 4. The CDR3 DNA reads TGTGCCAGCAGTTACGCGGGGGGTATGTACAATGAGCAGTTCTTC. It encodes CASSYAGGMYNEQFF.

The sample holds one count of this clone. V and J are TRBV4-1 and TRBJ2-1, with 7 nucleotides matching TRBD2. J lost 0 bases, V lost 3 bases, and 5 bases had no gene match. The CDR3 is made up of 16 amino acids. The germline V gene has CDR1 MGHRA and CDR2 YSYEKL. The DNA for the CDR3 is TGCGCCAGCAGCCATTTAGCGGGCCCCTCCTACAATGAGCAGTTCTTC. Residues: CASSHLAGPSYNEQFF.

V gene TRBV27 combines with J gene TRBJ2-1; 7 nucleotides agree with TRBD2. This CDR3 region has 14 residues. The J segment lost 5 bases and the V segment lost 7 bases, leaving 8 bases of the junction unmatched. CDR1 MNHEY and CDR2 SMNVEV come from the germline V gene (reference sequence). The CDR3 spells CASKYPGGHNEQFF. The DNA for the CDR3 is TGTGCCAGCAAATATCCGGGAGGACACAATGAGCAGTTCTTC.

V and J are TRBV30 and TRBJ1-2; D unresolved. The CDR3 extends over 11 amino acids. Germline V CDR1 and CDR2: GTSNPN, SVGIG (reference sequence). V dropped 0 bases and J dropped 8 bases, with 7 bases sitting between them. The CDR3 spells CAWSVYSGYTF. In DNA, the CDR3 is TGTGCCTGGAGTGTATACTCAGGCTACACCTTC.

This clone was observed once. The chain has TRBV19 and TRBJ1-5; perhaps TRBD1 as D (6 bases). CDR3 length: 13 amino acids. V was trimmed by 5 bases and J by 3 bases, leaving 8 bases between them. From germline, CDR1 is LNHDA and CDR2 SQIVND (reference sequence). The CDR3: CASSWGLNQPQHF. The CDR3 nucleotides are TGTGCCAGTAGTTGGGGGCTCAATCAGCCCCAGCATTTT.

The CDR3 DNA follows: TGTGCCAGCTCACCAAGCGACAGGGCGAGCACCGGGGAGCTGTTTTTT. Amino acid sequence: CASSPSDRASTGELFF. This chain uses TRBV18 with TRBJ2-2; 7 bases are a match to TRBD1. Germline trimming cut 2 bases from V and 4 bases from J; bases unmatched to any gene: 7. This CDR3 is 16 amino acids long. CDR1 and CDR2 from the germline V gene are KGHSH and LQKENI. The full variable domain, completed using reference TRBV18 and TRBJ2-2, is NAGVMQNPRHLVRRRGQEARLRCSPMKGHSHVYWYRQLPEEGLKFMVYLQKENIIDESGMPKERFSAEFPKEGPSILRIQQVVRGDSAAYFCASSPSDRASTGELFFGEGSRLTVL.

J is TRBJ1-1 and V is TRBV6-1; D perhaps matches TRBD1 (6 bases). With 10 bases removed from V and 0 bases from J, the gap between germline ends came to 12 bases. CDR1 and CDR2 from the germline V gene are MNHNS and SASEGT. The CDR3 runs to 13 residues. CDR3 sequence: CAISDSLNTEAFF. The DNA of the CDR3 is TGTGCCATTTCGGACAGCCTGAACACTGAAGCTTTCTTT.

This chain connects TRBV6-5 to TRBJ2-2; 8 bases align to TRBD1. Trimming at V came to 0 bases and at J to 9 bases, leaving 9 bases not matched to a gene. There are 16 residues in the CDR3. CDR1 and CDR2 from the germline V gene are MNHEY and SVGAGI. CDR3 in amino acids: CASSYSPTGVDRELFF. The CDR3 nucleotides read TGTGCCAGCAGTTACTCGCCGACAGGGGTAGACCGGGAGCTGTTTTTT.

This chain uses TRBV12-3 or TRBV12-4 with TRBJ1-1, with D possibly TRBD1 on 5 matching bases. This CDR3 has 13 residues. Trimming took 5 bases from V and 0 from J, leaving 7 bases between them. The CDR3 nucleotides read TGTGCCAGCAGTGAGGGGATGAACACTGAAGCTTTCTTT. The encoded protein is CASSEGMNTEAFF.

The chain combines TRBV6-4 with TRBJ2-3, with D perhaps TRBD1 (6 bases). V dropped 3 bases and J dropped 4 bases, with 11 bases sitting between them. Germline V gene sequence: CDR1 MRHNA, CDR2 SNTAGT. The CDR3 contains 14 residues. CDR3 protein: CASSEQGSADTQYF. Written as DNA, the CDR3 is TGTGCCAGCAGTGAACAGGGAAGCGCAGATACGCAGTATTTT.

The chain has TRBV20-1 and TRBJ1-2; D ambiguous. The CDR3 runs 11 residues. Trimming shortened V by 6 bases and J by 4 bases, and 9 bases separated the two germline ends. Germline loops: CDR1 DFQATT, CDR2 SNEGSKA (reference sequence). The CDR3 DNA reads TGCAGTGCCAGGACTCTCTATGGCTACACCTTC. Translating it yields CSARTLYGYTF.